The 5 T cell receptor beta chains presented below share a single source sample, sequenced in a study of tumor-infiltrating lymphocytes in primary liver carcinoma. Unsorted whole blood yielded blood RNA, and germline DNA was extracted as well. TCR beta cDNA was reverse-transcribed from around 0.55 ug of total RNA. The reaction used a constant-region primer and ProtoScript II reverse transcriptase. Slightly modified ARM-PCR with three nested multiplex PCR rounds yielded TCR beta libraries. It was with TRBV1-TRBV30 forward primers and a C-beta reverse primer that the first two PCR rounds were run, at about 9 cycles each. TCRdb re-analysed the multiplex PCR reads in MiXCR, keeping a single row per CDR3 protein. Of roughly 180,000 distinct CDR3 sequences in the sample, less than 65% were seen once. Sample: peripheral blood. The source is a middle-aged man with primary liver carcinoma and hepatitis B virus infection.

V is TRBV12-3 or TRBV12-4 and J is TRBJ2-2, with D possibly TRBD1 on 8 matching bases. The ends were cut back, 7 bases at V and 7 bases at J, with 19 bases in the middle. CDR3 length equals 15 residues. The CDR3 reads CASTPRTGRGGELFF. CDR3 nucleotides: TGTGCCAGCACTCCCCGGACAGGGAGGGGCGGGGAGCTGTTTTTT.

A few counts support this clonotype. The chain carries TRBV7-8 and TRBJ2-7; the D gene is possibly TRBD1 (5 bases). The CDR3 runs 14 residues. CDR1 is SGHVS and CDR2 is FQNEAQ in the germline V gene. V shed 0 bases and J shed 5 bases, with 11 bases lying between them. The CDR3 is CASSLAAGRHEQYF. The CDR3 nucleotides read TGTGCCAGCAGCTTAGCCGCAGGGCGGCACGAGCAGTACTTC.

This clonotype has only one observation. The junction departs from germline at one end; a sequencing error may be responsible. The rearrangement joins TRBV6-5 to TRBJ2-7; tentatively, D is TRBD1 (5 bases). The CDR3 is 15 amino acids. Per germline, CDR1 MNHEY and CDR2 SVGAGI. CDR3 protein: CASSYVTVKTYEQYF. CDR3 coding DNA: TGTGCCAGCAGTTACGTGACAGTCAAAACCTACGAACAGTACTTC.

This clonotype has a count of ten or more. It is likely a read error, because the conserved phenylalanine at the end of the CDR3 is missing. The J gene is TRBJ2-2, the V gene TRBV11-2, with D perhaps matching TRBD1 or TRBD2 (5 bases each). The CDR3 is made up of 15 amino acids. Trimming removed 4 bases at V and 7 bases at J, with 16 bases between. Germline CDR1 is SGHAT and CDR2 is FQNNGV. The chain's CDR3 is CASSSGRLLLGELFL. As DNA, the CDR3 is TGTGCCAGCAGCTCGGGGCGACTACTACTCGGGGAGCTGTTTCTT.

The sample holds one count of this clonotype. Lacking the conserved final phenylalanine or tryptophan, this CDR3 likely reflects a read error. The V call is TRBV11-2, the J call TRBJ1-6, with D uncertain. V shed 2 bases and J shed 5 bases, with 10 bases lying between them. From germline, CDR1 is SGHAT and CDR2 FQNNGV. This CDR3 comprises 15 residues. The CDR3 is CASSLHGRNNSPLHS. CDR3 sequence (DNA): TGTGCCAGCAGCTTACACGGGAGGAATAATTCACCCCTCCACTCT.